This T cell receptor beta chain came from a study of cytomegalovirus exposure and HLA in healthy donors. As regards this clone: Its antigen remains unidentified.

Germline V gene sequence: CDR1 SGHAT, CDR2 FQNNGV. V was clipped by 7 bases and J by 10 bases; unmatched bases: 16. CDR3 length equals 15 residues. General study findings and limits: The listing of 150 or so TCR beta chains classed them as cytomegalovirus-associated. A few of the chains that were CMV-associated were confirmed in vitro to be specific for CMV antigens.

Generated by immunoSEQ multiplex PCR, the TCRdb table keeps only in-frame clones and is missing some. The data contain fewer than 70,000 clones, around 95% of them singletons. The origin of this receptor is a woman younger than 30 in good health and CMV-seropositive. The sample comprised PBMCs. The chain combines TRBV11-2 with TRBJ2-1, with 7 bases fitting TRBD2. CDR3 DNA sequence: TGTGCCAGCACTGGGAGGGGCGGGGCCCCCCTCGAGCAGTTCTTC. Protein sequence: CASTGRGGAPLEQFF.